This TCR beta chain originates from a study of blood T cell repertoires in COVID-19. This CDR3 has 15 amino acids. CDR1 and CDR2 from the germline V gene are LGHDT and YNNKEL (reference sequence). The V gene end was trimmed by 2 bases and the J gene end by 6 bases; junction bases not matched to a gene: 6. As processed by the authors: The authors estimated nucleated cell counts from reference gene primer amplification. Clones were read by immunoSEQ multiplex PCR, and TCRdb kept only the in-frame ones, dropping some. That table furnishes V, J and clone size, whereas the DNA furnished D and trimming. The sample yields 250,000 to 350,000 clones, about 85% seen once.

The gene calls are TRBV3-1 (or the pseudogene TRBV3-2) and TRBJ2-7, with 11 bases that match TRBD2. The sequencing input was peripheral blood. The clonotype was recovered from a woman in her forties or fifties with active or convalescent COVID-19. The CDR3 reads CASSQRMGLAAEQYF. The CDR3, as DNA: TGTGCCAGCAGCCAAAGAATGGGACTAGCGGCCGAGCAGTACTTC.